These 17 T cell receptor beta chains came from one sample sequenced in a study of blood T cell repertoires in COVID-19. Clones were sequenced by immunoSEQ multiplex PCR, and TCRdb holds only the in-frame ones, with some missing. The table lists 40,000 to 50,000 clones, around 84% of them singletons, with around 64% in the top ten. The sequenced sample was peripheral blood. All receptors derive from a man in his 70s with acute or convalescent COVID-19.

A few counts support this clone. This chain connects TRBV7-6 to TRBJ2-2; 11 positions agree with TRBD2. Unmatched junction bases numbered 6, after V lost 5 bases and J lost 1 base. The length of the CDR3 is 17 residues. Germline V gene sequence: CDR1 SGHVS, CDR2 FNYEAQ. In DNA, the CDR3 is TGTGCCAGCAGCCTTCGGGGGACTAGCGGGAACACCGGGGAGCTGTTTTTT. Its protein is CASSLRGTSGNTGELFF.

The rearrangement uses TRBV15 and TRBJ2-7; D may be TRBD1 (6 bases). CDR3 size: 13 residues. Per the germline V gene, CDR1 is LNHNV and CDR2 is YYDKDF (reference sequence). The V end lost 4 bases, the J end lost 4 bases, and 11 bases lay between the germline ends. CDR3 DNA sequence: TGTGCCACCAGCACTAACAGGGTATACGAGCAGTACTTC. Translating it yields CATSTNRVYEQYF.

DNA of the CDR3: TGTGCCAGCAGCTTATGGACGGAGGGAAAACTGTTTTTT. Its protein is CASSLWTEGKLFF. The rearrangement links TRBV7-9 to TRBJ1-4, with D uncertain. The V gene's germline CDR1 is SEHNR and CDR2 FQNEAQ (reference sequence). Trimming stripped 2 bases from V and 10 bases from J, with 11 bases between. The CDR3 length is 13 residues.

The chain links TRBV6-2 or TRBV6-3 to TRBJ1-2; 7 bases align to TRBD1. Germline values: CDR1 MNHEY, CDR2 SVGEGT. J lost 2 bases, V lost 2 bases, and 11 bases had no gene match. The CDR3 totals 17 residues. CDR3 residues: CASSYVGGQFPNYGYTF. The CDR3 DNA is TGTGCCAGCAGTTACGTAGGGGGCCAGTTCCCCAACTATGGCTACACCTTC.

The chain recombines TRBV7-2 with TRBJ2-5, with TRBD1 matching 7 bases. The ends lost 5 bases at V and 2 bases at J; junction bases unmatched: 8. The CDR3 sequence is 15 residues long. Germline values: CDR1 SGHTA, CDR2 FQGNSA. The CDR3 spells CASSNQPGQQETQYF. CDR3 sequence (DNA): TGTGCCAGCAGCAACCAACCGGGACAGCAAGAGACCCAGTACTTC.

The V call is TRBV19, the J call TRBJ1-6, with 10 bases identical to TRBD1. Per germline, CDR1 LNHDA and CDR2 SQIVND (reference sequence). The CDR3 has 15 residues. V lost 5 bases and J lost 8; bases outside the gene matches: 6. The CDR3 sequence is CASSRTGGSDSPLHF. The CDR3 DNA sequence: TGTGCCAGTAGTCGGACAGGGGGTTCTGATTCACCCCTCCACTTT.

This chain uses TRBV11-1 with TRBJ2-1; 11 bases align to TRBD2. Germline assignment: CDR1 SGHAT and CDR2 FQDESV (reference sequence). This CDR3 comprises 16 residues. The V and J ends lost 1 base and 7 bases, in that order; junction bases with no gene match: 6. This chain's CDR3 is CASSLGLAGGWNEQFF. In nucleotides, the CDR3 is TGTGCCAGCAGCTTAGGTCTAGCGGGAGGTTGGAATGAGCAGTTCTTC.

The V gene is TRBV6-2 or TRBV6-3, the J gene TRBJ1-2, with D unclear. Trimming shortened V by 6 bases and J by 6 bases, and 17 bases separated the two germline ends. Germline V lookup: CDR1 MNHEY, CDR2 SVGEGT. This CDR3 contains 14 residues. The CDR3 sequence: CASSPNGLVHGYTF. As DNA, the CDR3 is TGTGCCAGCAGCCCCAACGGGTTAGTTCATGGCTACACCTTC.

CDR3 bases: TGTGCCAGCAGCTTAATTCGAAACGGCAGGGGGCGGATTGGCACTGAAGCTTTCTTT. Protein product: CASSLIRNGRGRIGTEAFF. The chain joins TRBV21-1 to TRBJ1-1; the D call of TRBD1 is as the table states it, not checked on the DNA. TRBV21-1 is noted as a pseudogene. The CDR3 spans 19 residues.

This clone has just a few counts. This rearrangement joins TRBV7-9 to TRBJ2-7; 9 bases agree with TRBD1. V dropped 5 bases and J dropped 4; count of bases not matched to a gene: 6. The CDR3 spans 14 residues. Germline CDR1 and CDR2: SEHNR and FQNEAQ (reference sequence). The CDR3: CASSPPGQGYEQYF. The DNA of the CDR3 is TGTGCCAGCAGCCCTCCGGGACAGGGTTACGAGCAGTACTTC.

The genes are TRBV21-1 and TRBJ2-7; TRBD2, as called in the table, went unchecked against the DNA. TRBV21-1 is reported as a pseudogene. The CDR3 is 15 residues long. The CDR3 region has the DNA TGTGCCAGCAGCAAAGTGGCGGCCCCTTCCTACGAGCAGTACTTC. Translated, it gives CASSKVAAPSYEQYF.

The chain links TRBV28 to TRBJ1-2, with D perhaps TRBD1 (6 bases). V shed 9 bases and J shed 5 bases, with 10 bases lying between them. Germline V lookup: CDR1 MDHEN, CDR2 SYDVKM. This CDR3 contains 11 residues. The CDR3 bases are TGTGCCAGAAACAGGGCATATGGCTACACCTTC. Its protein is CARNRAYGYTF.

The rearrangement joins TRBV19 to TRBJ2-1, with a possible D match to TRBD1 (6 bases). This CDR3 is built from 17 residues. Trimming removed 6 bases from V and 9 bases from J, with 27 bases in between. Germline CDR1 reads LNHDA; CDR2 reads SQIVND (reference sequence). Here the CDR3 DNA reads TGTGCCAGTAGCAACGCTACCCTAATAACAGGGCCGGGTGAGCAGTTCTTC. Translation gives CASSNATLITGPGEQFF.

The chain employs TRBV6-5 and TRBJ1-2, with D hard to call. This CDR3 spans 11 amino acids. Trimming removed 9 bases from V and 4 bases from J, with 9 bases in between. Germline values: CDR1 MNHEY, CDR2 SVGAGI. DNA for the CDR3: TGTGCCAGTGGGCCCCCCTATGGCTACACCTTC. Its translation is CASGPPYGYTF.

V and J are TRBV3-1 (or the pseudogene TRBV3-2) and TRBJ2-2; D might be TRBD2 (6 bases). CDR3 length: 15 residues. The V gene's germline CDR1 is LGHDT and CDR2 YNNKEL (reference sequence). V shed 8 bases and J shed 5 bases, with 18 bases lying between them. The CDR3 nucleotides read TGTGCCAGCTCCGGAGGGCAAGTTTTAACCGGGGAGCTGTTTTTT. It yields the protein CASSGGQVLTGELFF.

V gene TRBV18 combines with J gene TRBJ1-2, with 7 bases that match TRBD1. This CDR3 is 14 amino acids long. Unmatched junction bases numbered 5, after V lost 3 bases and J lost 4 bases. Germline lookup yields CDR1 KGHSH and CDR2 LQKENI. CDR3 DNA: TGTGCCAGCTCACCGGACAGGTCCGGCTATGGCTACACCTTC. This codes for CASSPDRSGYGYTF.

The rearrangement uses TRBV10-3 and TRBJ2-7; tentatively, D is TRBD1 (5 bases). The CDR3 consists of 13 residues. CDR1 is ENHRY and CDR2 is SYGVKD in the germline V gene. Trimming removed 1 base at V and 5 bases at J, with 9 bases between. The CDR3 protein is CAISELPGNEQYF. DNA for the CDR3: TGTGCCATCAGTGAGTTACCAGGGAACGAGCAGTACTTC.